This T cell receptor (beta chain) came from a study of blood T cell repertoires in COVID-19. Original processing notes: Amplifying reference gene primers gave estimates of nucleated cell counts. Profiled with immunoSEQ multiplex PCR; TCRdb holds only in-frame clones, not every one. That table is the source of V, J and clone size, and D and trimming were worked out from the DNA. The sample records 150,000 to 200,000 clones, approximately 85% being singletons. This clone was detected only a few times. Trimming cost V 3 bases and J 6 bases; bases outside gene matches: 13. Germline values: CDR1 DFQATT, CDR2 SNEGSKA (reference sequence). The CDR3 loop spans 15 amino acids.

The sequencing sample was made of peripheral blood. V is TRBV20-1 and J is TRBJ1-2; 7 bases match TRBD1. This TCR derives from a woman older than 75 with acute or convalescent COVID-19. The CDR3 region has the DNA TGCAGTGCTAGTATATATCGGACAGGACGAAATGGCTACACCTTC. It encodes CSASIYRTGRNGYTF.